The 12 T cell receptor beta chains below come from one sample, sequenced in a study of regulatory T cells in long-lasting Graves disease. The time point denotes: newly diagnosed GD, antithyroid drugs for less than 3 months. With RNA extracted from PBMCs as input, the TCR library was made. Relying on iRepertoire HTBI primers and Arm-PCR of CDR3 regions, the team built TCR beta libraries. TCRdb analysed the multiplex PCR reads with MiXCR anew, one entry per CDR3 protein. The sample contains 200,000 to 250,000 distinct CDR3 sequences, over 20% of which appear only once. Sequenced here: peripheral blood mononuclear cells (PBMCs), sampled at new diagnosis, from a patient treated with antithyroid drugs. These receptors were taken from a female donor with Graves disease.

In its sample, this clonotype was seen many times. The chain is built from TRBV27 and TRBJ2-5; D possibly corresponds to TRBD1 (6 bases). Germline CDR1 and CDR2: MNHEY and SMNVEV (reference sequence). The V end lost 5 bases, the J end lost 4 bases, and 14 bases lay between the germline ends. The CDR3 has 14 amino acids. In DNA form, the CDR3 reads TGTGCCAGCAGTCCCCGACAGGTACGAGAGACCCAGTACTTC. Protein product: CASSPRQVRETQYF.

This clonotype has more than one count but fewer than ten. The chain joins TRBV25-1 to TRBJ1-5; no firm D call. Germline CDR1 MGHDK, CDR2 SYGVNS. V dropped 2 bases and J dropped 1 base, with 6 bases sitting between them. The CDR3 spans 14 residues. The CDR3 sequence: CASSEGGSNQPQHF. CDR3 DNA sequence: TGTGCCAGCAGTGAAGGCGGCAGCAATCAGCCCCAGCATTTT.

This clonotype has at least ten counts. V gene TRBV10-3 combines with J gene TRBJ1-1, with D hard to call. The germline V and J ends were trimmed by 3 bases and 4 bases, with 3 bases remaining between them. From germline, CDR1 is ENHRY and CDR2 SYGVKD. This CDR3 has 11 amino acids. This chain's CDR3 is CAISERTEAFF. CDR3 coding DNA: TGTGCCATCAGTGAACGCACTGAAGCTTTCTTT.

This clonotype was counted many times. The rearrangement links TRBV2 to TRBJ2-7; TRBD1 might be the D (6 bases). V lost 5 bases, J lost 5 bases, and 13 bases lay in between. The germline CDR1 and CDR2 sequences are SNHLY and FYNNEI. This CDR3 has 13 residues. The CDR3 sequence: CASSWTASHEQYF. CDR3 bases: TGTGCCAGCAGTTGGACAGCATCCCACGAGCAGTACTTC.

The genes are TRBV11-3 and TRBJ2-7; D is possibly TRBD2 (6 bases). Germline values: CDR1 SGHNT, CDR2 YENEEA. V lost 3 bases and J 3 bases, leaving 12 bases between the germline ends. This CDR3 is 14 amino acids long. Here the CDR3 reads CASSFTQGGYEQYF. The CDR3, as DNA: TGTGCCAGCAGCTTCACCCAGGGAGGCTACGAGCAGTACTTC.

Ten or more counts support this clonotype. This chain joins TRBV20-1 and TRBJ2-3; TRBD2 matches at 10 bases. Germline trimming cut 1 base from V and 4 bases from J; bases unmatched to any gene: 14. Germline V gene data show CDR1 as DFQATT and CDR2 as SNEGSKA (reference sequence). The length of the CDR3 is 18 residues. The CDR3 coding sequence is TGCAGTGCTAGAGGCCTAGCGGGAGTTGAATATGTATCAGATACGCAGTATTTT. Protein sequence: CSARGLAGVEYVSDTQYF.

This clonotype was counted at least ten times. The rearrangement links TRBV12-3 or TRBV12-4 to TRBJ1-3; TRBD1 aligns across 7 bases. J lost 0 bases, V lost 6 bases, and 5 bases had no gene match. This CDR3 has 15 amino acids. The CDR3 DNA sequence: TGTGCCAGCAGGGGGGACAGCCACTCTGGAAACACCATATATTTT. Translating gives CASRGDSHSGNTIYF.

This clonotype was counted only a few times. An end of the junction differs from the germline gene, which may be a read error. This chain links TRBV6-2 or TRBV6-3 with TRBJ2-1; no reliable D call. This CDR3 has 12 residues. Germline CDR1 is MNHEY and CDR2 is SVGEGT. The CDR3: CASSPQYNGQFF. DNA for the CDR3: TGTGCCAGCAGTCCCCAGTACAATGGGCAGTTCTTC.

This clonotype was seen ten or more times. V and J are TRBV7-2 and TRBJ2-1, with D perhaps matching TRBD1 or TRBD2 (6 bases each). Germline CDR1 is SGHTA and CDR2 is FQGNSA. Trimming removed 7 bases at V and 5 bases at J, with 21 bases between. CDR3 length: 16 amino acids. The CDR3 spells CASTTVGGHKNNEQFF. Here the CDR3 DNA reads TGTGCCAGCACCACGGTGGGGGGACATAAGAACAATGAGCAGTTCTTC. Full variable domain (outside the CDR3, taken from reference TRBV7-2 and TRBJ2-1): GAGVSQSPSNKVTEKGKDVELRCDPISGHTALYWYRQSLGQGLEFLIYFQGNSAPDKSGLPSDRFSAERTGGSVSTLTIQRTQQEDSAVYLCASTTVGGHKNNEQFFGPGTRLTVL.

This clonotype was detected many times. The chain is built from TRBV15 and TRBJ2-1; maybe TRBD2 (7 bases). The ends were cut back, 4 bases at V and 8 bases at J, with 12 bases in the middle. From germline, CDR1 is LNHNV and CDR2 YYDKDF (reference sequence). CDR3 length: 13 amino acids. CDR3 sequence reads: CATSIGGGDEQFF. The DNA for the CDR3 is TGTGCCACCAGCATTGGAGGGGGGGATGAGCAGTTCTTC.

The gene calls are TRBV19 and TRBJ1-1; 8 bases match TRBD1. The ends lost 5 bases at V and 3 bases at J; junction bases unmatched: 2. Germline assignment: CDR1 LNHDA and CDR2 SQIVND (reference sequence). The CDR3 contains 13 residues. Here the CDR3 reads CASSSGGHTEAFF. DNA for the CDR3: TGTGCCAGTAGTTCAGGGGGCCACACTGAAGCTTTCTTT.

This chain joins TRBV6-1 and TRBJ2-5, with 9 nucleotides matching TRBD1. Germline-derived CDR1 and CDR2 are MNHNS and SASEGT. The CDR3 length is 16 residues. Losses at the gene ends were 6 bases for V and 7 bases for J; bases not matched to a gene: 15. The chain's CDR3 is CASSQQQGAGFGTQYF. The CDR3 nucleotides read TGTGCCAGCAGCCAACAACAGGGGGCAGGCTTTGGGACCCAGTACTTC.